The rows below give T cell receptor beta chains drawn from one sample of a study of blood T cell repertoires in COVID-19. The repertoire was sequenced with immunoSEQ multiplex PCR; TCRdb's copy has only in-frame clones and lacks some. The profile shows roughly 230,000 clones, around 90% of them singletons. The material sequenced was peripheral blood. Receptors were obtained from a man between 65 and 85 years old with acute or convalescent COVID-19. Both conserved end residues are part of each CDR3. Fields, in order: V gene, J gene, CDR3 protein.

TRBV12-3/TRBV12-4	TRBJ1-5	CASSSGGFRPQHF
TRBV29-1	TRBJ2-1	CSVAGTYNEQFF
TRBV5-1	TRBJ1-1	CASSLRAGGRRTEAFF
TRBV7-2	TRBJ2-5	CASSLAGTGQETQYF
TRBV3-1/TRBV3-2	TRBJ2-7	CASSPTGEEQYF
TRBV7-9	TRBJ2-5	CASSLGSDQETQYF
TRBV7-8	TRBJ2-5	CASSFGTSGSGETQYF
TRBV18	TRBJ1-5	CASSLTESNQPQHF
TRBV7-9	TRBJ2-2	CASSSTGTINTGELFF
TRBV7-9	TRBJ2-1	CASSLPGQAVYNEQFF
TRBV4-1	TRBJ2-7	CASSQGSSYEQYF
TRBV5-4	TRBJ2-2	CASSRHETTGELFF
TRBV19	TRBJ2-3	CASSIGDGRVSDTQYF
TRBV5-1	TRBJ2-3	CASSLRVNTDTQYF
TRBV6-5	TRBJ1-1	CASNQGTMNTEAFF
TRBV20-1	TRBJ2-2	CSASWNRDNTGELFF
TRBV28	TRBJ2-1	CASSFVRDRVNNEQFF
TRBV12-3/TRBV12-4	TRBJ1-1	CASSRDRQAFF
TRBV24-1	TRBJ2-7	CATSEPGQGLGEQYF
TRBV18	TRBJ1-5	CASSPDRDQPQHF
TRBV5-1	TRBJ2-1	CASSLASGSNYNEQFF
TRBV21-1	TRBJ2-5	CASRTSGSVGETQYF
TRBV28	TRBJ1-2	CASQGRNDGYTF
TRBV30	TRBJ2-1	CAWRTSGRGEQFF
TRBV5-4	TRBJ2-7	CASSTDPGQGNEQYF
TRBV7-2	TRBJ2-7	CASSRQSSSYEQYF
TRBV5-4	TRBJ1-5	CASSSDRVGQPQHF
TRBV7-9	TRBJ1-4	CASSSRTGITNEKLFF
TRBV12-3/TRBV12-4	TRBJ1-6	CASSPFTPGPLHF
TRBV12-3/TRBV12-4	TRBJ2-5	CASSLGGPEYF
TRBV11-3	TRBJ2-3	CASSSGQERDTQYF
TRBV3-1/TRBV3-2	TRBJ1-5	CASSQATGSNQPQHF